Only a few counts were recorded for the clone carrying this T cell receptor (beta chain). This record belongs to a study of shared clonotypes between healthy human individuals. Study-level background: In total, the donors were a couple of women and a few men aged 18 to 49.

Each replicate PCR on the sorted subsets used 200 to 250 ng DNA (around 30,000 T cell genomes). TCRdb's table, derived via immunoSEQ multiplex PCR, lists solely in-frame clones and lacks some. The profile shows 1,500,000 or so clones, approximately 98.5% of them singletons. Trimming removed 11 bases from V and 2 bases from J; junction bases left unmatched: 13. CDR3 length: 17 residues. CDR1 and CDR2 (germline): LNHDA, SQIVND (reference sequence). This receptor was taken from a man aged 25 to 40 in good health. The sequencing sample was made of naive CD4+ T cells sorted from blood. Subset of the sample: CD45RA+ positively selected. This chain joins TRBV19 and TRBJ2-2, with 11 bases identical to TRBD1. In DNA form, the CDR3 reads TGTGCCGACCCCCAACGGACAGGGGGCCCCAACACCGGGGAGCTGTTTTTT. It is translated as CADPQRTGGPNTGELFF.